The clone carrying this T cell receptor (beta chain) was recorded many times. Antigen: not known. Sample time point: patch test 1, 2 weeks after DPC sensitization. Treatment in this sample: therapeutic diphenylcyclopropenone sensitization with weekly scalp DPC. The sample is drawn from a study of human T cells and chemical hapten exposure. Study-level background: From small differences in pooled library volume came most of the variation in per-sample TCR yields. Study-level findings and limits: Expanded TCRs created a significantly greater count of big CDR3 similarity clusters than controls did.

TCRdb redid the calling of the RACE reads with MiXCR, one entry per CDR3 protein. The sample has 55,000 to 85,000 distinct CDR3 sequences, more than 8% seen once. Material: whole blood, obtained in connection with sensitization to the hapten diphenylcyclopropenone (DPC). The clonotype comes from a middle-aged woman with alopecia areata. Some clones in this sample may be carry-over from other donors' samples.

This CDR3 is CASSLGPPGEQFF. In nucleotides, the CDR3 is TGTGCCAGCAGCTTAGGCCCCCCGGGTGAGCAGTTCTTC. The chain recombines TRBV7-9 with TRBJ2-1; D remains unclear. Germline V gene lookup returns CDR1 SEHNR and CDR2 FQNEAQ (reference sequence). Trimming removed 1 base at V and 9 bases at J, with 10 bases between. The CDR3 covers 13 residues.